This T cell receptor (beta chain) was sequenced for a study of T cell changes during pregnancy in multiple sclerosis (dated by TCRdb to between 2018 and 2021). Regarding the research as a whole: The study examined how the T cell repertoire changed over the course of pregnancy in women with multiple sclerosis.

V and J lose 6 bases and 0 bases, and a span of 9 bases separates them. CDR1 and CDR2 (WNHNN, SYGVQD) derive from the germline V gene (reference sequence). The CDR3 covers 15 residues, taking in both the cysteine and the phenylalanine. Only the CDR3 DNA is retained, 45 bases long and in frame from the first base. Worth noting for this clone: It has no known antigen specificity. Base qualities are not provided; no much larger clone lies one nucleotide away.

Libraries were constructed by the immunoSEQ multiplex PCR assay. Entries here come from immuneACCESS through TCRdb and include only in-frame sequences with V and J called. Some clones fail to appear in such tables; in the studies checked, an unresolved V gene covers under half of the shortfall, and the cause of the remainder is unknown. The sample data list fewer than 30,000 clones, and about 92% of these were observed just once. The top ten clones comprise 4.5% to 7% of the sample. The sequence joins TRBV10-1 to TRBJ2-6; perhaps TRBD1 is the D gene, with 5 bases matching. This clonotype originated in a female donor with multiple sclerosis, enrolled in a pregnancy study. Sequenced here: CD8+ T cells from peripheral blood mononuclear cells, sampled before pregnancy. The CDR3 reads CASRDSFSGANVLTF. The sequenced DNA is TGCGCCAGCAGAGACAGCTTCTCTGGGGCCAACGTCCTGACTTTC.